This TCR beta chain was sequenced during a study of cytomegalovirus exposure and HLA in healthy donors. Study background: Per a later analysis, the 666 first-cohort and more than 100 validation repertoires shared one platform.

Repertoires were generated with immunoSEQ multiplex PCR, while TCRdb's copy carries only in-frame clones and drops some. The repertoire consists of under 150,000 clones, with approximately 88% occurring once and the leading ten covering about 6%. V lost 3 bases to trimming and J lost 5 bases, with 10 bases between them. CDR3 size: 14 residues. The germline gives CDR1 MNHNS, CDR2 SASEGT. The specimen sequenced was PBMCs. The receptor's source is a woman under 30 in good health and CMV-seropositive. This sequence joins TRBV6-1 and TRBJ2-2, with D hard to call. The chain's CDR3 is CASSDEALTGELFF. CDR3 in DNA: TGTGCCAGCAGTGATGAAGCACTAACCGGGGAGCTGTTTTTT.